The entry that follows covers one T cell receptor beta chain sequence. Its matching antigen is unknown. Using its own MiXCR run on the PCR reads, TCRdb lists one record per CDR3 protein. The sample shows around 460,000 distinct CDR3 sequences, about 25% of them seen only once. The sample is drawn from a study of molecular identifiers for immune sequencing clone quantification. The study, taken as a whole, reports: Clones that exceeded 20 RNA copies held over 99% of effector molecules, yet under 1% in naive cells. Sizes of highly expanded clones could be underestimated through identical TCRs sharing a barcode.

Libraries used about 18,000 to 1,000,000 sorted naive CD8 T cells and 10%, 30% or 50% RNA input. As CD8+CD4-CCR7+CD45RA+ cells, naive CD8 T cells were sorted. The V and J ends lost 5 bases and 5 bases, in that order; junction bases with no gene match: 3. CDR3 length: 12 amino acids. From germline, CDR1 is PRHDT and CDR2 FYEKMQ (reference sequence). The sequenced material came from naive CD8+ T cells from blood, with Jurkat cell RNA spiked in. Sample subset: FACS-sorted CD8+CD4-CCR7+CD45RA+ naive T cells. The chain couples TRBV13 to TRBJ2-7, with TRBD2 matching over 7 bases. The sequence came from a human donor in good health. Some libraries in this study had Jurkat cell RNA spiked in. As DNA, the CDR3 is TGTGCCAGCAGCCCGGCGGGGGACGAGCAGTACTTC. It encodes CASSPAGDEQYF.